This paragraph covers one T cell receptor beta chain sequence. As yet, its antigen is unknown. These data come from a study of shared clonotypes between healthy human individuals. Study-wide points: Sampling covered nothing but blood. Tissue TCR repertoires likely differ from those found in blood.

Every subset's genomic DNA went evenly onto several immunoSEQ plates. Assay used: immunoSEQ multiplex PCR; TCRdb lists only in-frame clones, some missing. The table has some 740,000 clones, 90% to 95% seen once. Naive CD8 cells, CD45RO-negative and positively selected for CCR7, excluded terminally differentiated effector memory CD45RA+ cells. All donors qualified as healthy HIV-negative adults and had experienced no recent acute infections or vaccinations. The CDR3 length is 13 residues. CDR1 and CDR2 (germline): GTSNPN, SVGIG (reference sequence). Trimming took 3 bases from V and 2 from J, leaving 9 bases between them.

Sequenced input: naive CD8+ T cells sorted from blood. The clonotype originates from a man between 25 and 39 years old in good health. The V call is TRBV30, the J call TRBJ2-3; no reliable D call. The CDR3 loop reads CAWSTIITDTQYF. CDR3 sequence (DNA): TGTGCCTGGAGCACGATTATCACAGATACGCAGTATTTT.